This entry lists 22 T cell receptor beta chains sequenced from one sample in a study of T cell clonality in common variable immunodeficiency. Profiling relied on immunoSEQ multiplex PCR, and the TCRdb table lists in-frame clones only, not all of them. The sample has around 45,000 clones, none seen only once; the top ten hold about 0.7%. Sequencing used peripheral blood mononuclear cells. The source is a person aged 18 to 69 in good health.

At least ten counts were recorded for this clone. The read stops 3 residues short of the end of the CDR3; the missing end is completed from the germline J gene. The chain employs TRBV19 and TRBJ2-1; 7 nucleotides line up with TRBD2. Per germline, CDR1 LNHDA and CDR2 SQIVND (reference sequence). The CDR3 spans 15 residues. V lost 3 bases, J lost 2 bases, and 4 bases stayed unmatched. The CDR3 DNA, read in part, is TGTGCCAGTAGTATCAGCGGGACTACCTACAATGAG. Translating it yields CASSISGTTYNE. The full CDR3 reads CASSISGTTYNEQFF.

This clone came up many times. CDR3: CASSQPGQGIEKLFF. The part of the CDR3 DNA that was read is TGCGCCAGCAGCCAACCGGGACAGGGCATAGAAAAA. The chain carries TRBV5-1 and TRBJ1-4, with 9 bases matching TRBD1. The read falls 3 residues short of the CDR3 end, and the missing part is taken from the germline J gene. Per germline, CDR1 SGHRS and CDR2 YFSETQ. J lost 8 bases, V lost 4 bases, and 9 bases had no gene match. The CDR3 length is 15 residues.

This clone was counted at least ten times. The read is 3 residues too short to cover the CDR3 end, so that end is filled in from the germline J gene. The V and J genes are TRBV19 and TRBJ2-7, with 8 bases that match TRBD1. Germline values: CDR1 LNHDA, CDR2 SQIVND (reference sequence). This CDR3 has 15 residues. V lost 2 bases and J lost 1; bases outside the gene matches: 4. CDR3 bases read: TGTGCCAGTAGTATATGGACAGGGATTTCCTACGAG. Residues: CASSIWTGISYE. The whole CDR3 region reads CASSIWTGISYEQYF.

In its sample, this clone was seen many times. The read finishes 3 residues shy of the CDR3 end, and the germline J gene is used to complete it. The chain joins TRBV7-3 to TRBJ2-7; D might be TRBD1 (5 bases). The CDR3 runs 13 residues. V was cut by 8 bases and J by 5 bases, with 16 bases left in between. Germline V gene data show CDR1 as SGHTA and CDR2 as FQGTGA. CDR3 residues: CASALGANNEQYF. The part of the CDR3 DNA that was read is TGTGCCAGCGCCCTAGGGGCCAACAACGAG.

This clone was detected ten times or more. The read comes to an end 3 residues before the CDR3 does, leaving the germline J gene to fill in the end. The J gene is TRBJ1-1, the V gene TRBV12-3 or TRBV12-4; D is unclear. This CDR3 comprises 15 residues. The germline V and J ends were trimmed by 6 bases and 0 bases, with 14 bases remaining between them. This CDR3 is CASSRKGFLNTEAFF. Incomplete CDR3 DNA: TGTGCCAGCAGCCGGAAGGGTTTTTTGAACACTGAA.

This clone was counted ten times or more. The CDR3: CSAPDAGDYNEQFF. CDR3 bases read: TGCAGTGCTCCGGACGCGGGGGATTACAATGAG. The chain recombines TRBV20-1 with TRBJ2-1, with TRBD2 matching 7 bases. The DNA ends 3 residues before the CDR3 does, and the rest of the CDR3 is filled in from the germline J gene. The CDR3 spans 14 residues. From germline, CDR1 is DFQATT and CDR2 SNEGSKA (reference sequence). V dropped 5 bases and J dropped 4; count of bases not matched to a gene: 8.

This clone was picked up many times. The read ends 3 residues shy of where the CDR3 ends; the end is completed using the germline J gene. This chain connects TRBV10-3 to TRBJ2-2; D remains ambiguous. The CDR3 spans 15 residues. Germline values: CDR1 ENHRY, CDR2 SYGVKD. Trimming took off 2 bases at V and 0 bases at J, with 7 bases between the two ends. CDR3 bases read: TGTGCCATCAGTGAGCCGGGTTCGAACACCGGGGAG. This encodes CAISEPGSNTGE. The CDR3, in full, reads CAISEPGSNTGELFF.

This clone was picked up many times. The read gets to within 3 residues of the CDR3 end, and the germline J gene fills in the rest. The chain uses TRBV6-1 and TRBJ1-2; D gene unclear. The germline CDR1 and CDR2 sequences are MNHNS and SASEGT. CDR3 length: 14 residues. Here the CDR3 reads CASSGLFGGGGYTF. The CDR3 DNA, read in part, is TGTGCCAGCAGTGGACTCTTTGGTGGTGGCGGC.

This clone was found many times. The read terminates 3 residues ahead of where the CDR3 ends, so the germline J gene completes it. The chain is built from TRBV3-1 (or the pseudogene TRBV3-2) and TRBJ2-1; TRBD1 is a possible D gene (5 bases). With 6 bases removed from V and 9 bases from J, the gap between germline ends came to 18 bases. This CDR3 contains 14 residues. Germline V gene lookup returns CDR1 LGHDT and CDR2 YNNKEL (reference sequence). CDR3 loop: CASRQVGDSGEQFF. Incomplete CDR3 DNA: TGTGCCAGCAGACAGGTAGGAGACTCCGGTGAG.

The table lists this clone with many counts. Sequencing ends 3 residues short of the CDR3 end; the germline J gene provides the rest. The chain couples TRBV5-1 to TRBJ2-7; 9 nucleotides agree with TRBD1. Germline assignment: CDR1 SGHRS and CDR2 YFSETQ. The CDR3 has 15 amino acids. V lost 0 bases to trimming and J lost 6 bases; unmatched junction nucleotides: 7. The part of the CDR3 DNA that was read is TGCGCCAGCAGCTTGGGGACAGGGGACCTGTTCGAG. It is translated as CASSLGTGDLFE. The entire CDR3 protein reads CASSLGTGDLFEQYF. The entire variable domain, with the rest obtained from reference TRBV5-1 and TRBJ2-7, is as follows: KAGVTQTPRYLIKTRGQQVTLSCSPISGHRSVSWYQQTPGQGLQFLFEYFSETQRNKGNFPGRFSGRQFSNSRSEMNVSTLELGDSALYLCASSLGTGDLFEQYFGPGTRLTVT.

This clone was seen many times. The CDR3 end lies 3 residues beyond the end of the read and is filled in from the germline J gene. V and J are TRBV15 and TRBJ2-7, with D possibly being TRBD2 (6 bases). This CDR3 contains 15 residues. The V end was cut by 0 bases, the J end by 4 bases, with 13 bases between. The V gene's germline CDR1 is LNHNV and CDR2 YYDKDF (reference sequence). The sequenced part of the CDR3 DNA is TGTGCCACCAGCAGAGATCAGGTTGGGGGGTACGAG. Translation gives CATSRDQVGGYE. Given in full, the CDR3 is CATSRDQVGGYEQYF.

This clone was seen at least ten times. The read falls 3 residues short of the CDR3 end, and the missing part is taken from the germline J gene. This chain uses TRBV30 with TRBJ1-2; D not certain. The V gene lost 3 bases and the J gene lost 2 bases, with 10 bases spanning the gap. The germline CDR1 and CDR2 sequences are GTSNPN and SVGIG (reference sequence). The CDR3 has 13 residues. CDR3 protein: CAWSPGANYGYTF. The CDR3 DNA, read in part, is TGTGCCTGGAGCCCAGGAGCCAACTATGGC.

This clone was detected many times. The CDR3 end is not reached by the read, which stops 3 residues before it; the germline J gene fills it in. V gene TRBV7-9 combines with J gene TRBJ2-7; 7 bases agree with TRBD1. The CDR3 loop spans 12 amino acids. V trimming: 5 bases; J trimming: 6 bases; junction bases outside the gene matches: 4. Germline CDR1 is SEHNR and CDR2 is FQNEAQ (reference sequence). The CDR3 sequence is CASSQTGLEQYF. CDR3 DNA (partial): TGTGCCAGCAGCCAGACAGGGCTCGAG.

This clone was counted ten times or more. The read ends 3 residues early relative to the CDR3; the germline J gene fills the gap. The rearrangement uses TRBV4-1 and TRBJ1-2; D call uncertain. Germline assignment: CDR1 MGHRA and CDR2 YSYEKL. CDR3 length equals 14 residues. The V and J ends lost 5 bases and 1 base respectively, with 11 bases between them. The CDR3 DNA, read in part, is TGCGCCAGCAGCTTTGGCAGATTTAACTATGGC. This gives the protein CASSFGRFNYG. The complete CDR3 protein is CASSFGRFNYGYTF.

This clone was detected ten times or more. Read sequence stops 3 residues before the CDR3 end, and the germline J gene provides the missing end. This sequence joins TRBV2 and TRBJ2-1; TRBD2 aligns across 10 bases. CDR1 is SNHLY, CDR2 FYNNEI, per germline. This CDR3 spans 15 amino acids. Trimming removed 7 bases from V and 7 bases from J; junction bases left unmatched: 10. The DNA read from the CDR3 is TGTGCCAGCACGCGGAGCGGGAGGGTTGGAAATGAG. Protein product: CASTRSGRVGNE. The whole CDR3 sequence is CASTRSGRVGNEQFF.

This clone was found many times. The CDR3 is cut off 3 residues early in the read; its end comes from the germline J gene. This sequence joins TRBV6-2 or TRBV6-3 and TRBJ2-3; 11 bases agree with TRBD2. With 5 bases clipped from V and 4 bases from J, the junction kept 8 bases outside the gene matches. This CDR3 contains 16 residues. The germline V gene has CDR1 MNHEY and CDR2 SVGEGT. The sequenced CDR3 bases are TGTGCCAGCAGTAAGTACCCGGGACTAGCGGCAGATACG. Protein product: CASSKYPGLAADT. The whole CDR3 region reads CASSKYPGLAADTQYF.

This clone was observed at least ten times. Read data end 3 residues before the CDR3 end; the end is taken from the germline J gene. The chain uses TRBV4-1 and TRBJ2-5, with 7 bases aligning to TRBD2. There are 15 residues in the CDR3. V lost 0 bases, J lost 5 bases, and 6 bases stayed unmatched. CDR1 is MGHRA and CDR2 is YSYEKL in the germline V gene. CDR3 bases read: TGCGCCAGCAGCCAAGAGAGGCGTAGCGGGGAGACC. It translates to CASSQERRSGET. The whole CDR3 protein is CASSQERRSGETQYF.

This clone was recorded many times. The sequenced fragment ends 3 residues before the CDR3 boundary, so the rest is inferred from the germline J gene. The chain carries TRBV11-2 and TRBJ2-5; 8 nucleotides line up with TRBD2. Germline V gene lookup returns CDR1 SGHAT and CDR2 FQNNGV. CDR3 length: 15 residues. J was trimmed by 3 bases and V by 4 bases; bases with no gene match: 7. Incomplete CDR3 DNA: TGTGCCAGCAGCTCTCAACTAGCGGAAGAAGAGACC. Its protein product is CASSSQLAEEET. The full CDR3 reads CASSSQLAEEETQYF.

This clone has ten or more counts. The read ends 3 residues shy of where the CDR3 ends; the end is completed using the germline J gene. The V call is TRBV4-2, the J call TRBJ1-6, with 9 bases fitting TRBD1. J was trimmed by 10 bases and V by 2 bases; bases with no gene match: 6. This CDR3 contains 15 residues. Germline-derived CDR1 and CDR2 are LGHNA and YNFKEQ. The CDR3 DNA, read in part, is TGTGCCAGCAGCCAACGGACAGGGGAAGGGTCACCC. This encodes CASSQRTGEGSP. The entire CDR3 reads CASSQRTGEGSPLHF.

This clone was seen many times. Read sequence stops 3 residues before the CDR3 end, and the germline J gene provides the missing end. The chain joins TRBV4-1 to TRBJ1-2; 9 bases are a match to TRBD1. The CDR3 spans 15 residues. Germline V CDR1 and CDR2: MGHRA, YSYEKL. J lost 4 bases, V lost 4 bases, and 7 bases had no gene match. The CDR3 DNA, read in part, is TGCGCCAGCAGCCGCCCGGGACAGGGACCCTATGGC. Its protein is CASSRPGQGPYG. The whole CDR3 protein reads CASSRPGQGPYGYTF.

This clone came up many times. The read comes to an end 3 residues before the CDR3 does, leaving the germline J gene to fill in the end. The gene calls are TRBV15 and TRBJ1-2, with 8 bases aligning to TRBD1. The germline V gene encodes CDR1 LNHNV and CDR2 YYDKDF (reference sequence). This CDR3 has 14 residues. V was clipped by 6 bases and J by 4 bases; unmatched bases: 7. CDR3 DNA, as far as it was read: TGTGCCACCAGAGTACAGGGGGAGGGCTATGGC. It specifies CATRVQGEGYG. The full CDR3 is CATRVQGEGYGYTF.

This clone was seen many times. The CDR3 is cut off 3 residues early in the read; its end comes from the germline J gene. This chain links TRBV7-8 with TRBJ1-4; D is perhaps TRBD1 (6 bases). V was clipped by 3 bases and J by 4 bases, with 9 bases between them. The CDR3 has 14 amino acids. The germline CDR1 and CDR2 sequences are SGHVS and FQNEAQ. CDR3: CASSLTGFNEKLFF. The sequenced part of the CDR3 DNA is TGTGCCAGCAGCTTGACAGGTTTTAATGAAAAA.